One and the same sample provided the 14 T cell receptor beta chains below, sequenced in a study of blood T cell repertoires in COVID-19. Profiling relied on immunoSEQ multiplex PCR, and the TCRdb table lists in-frame clones only, not all of them. Among approximately 250,000 clones listed, about 85% were seen once. The sequencing input was peripheral blood. The receptor set was obtained from a man aged 40-55 years with acute or convalescent COVID-19.

The chain couples TRBV7-3 to TRBJ2-3; a possible D gene is TRBD2 (6 bases). The CDR3 runs 13 residues. Per the germline V gene, CDR1 is SGHTA and CDR2 is FQGTGA. V dropped 5 bases and J dropped 5 bases, with 11 bases sitting between them. The CDR3 reads CASSPARGDTQYF. Here the CDR3 DNA reads TGTGCCAGCAGCCCGGCGCGGGGAGATACGCAGTATTTT. Variable domain in full (rest from reference TRBV7-3 and TRBJ2-3): GAGVSQTPSNKVTEKGKYVELRCDPISGHTALYWYRQSLGQGPEFLIYFQGTGAADDSGLPNDRFFAVRPEGSVSTLKIQRTERGDSAVYLCASSPARGDTQYFGPGTRLTVL.

The chain is built from TRBV12-3 or TRBV12-4 and TRBJ2-1; TRBD1 aligns across 8 bases. This CDR3 spans 12 amino acids. Losses at the gene ends were 7 bases for V and 11 bases for J; bases not matched to a gene: 7. The CDR3 is CASNQGASQQFF. The CDR3 DNA reads as TGTGCCAGCAACCAGGGGGCCAGCCAGCAGTTCTTC.

A word on this clone: This specimen includes other DNA sequences encoding the same CDR3. The V gene is TRBV27, the J gene TRBJ1-6; the D is unclear. Germline V lookup: CDR1 MNHEY, CDR2 SMNVEV (reference sequence). Trimming removed 3 bases from V and 6 bases from J, with 3 bases in between. This CDR3 spans 12 amino acids. The CDR3 DNA sequence: TGTGCCAGCAGTTTTCTTAATTCACCCCTCCACTTT. Residues: CASSFLNSPLHF.

The J gene is TRBJ2-3, the V gene TRBV12-5, with a tentative D call TRBD2 (6 bases). The CDR3 has 17 amino acids. Per germline, CDR1 LGHNT and CDR2 FRNRAP. V was shortened by 1 base and J by 2 bases, with 16 bases between the two germline ends. The CDR3 here is CASGLGTRGTSTDTQYF. The CDR3 DNA reads TGTGCTAGTGGTTTGGGAACCCGTGGGACTTCCACAGATACGCAGTATTTT.

The chain couples TRBV5-4 to TRBJ1-5, with TRBD1 matching 7 bases. The CDR3 length is 19 residues. The germline V gene has CDR1 SGHNT and CDR2 YYREEE (reference sequence). The V gene end was trimmed by 2 bases and the J gene end by 4 bases; junction bases not matched to a gene: 18. The CDR3 bases are TGTGCCAGCAGCTTACCGGACGGACAGGAGGCAAGGGGTAATCAGCCCCAGCATTTT. It is translated as CASSLPDGQEARGNQPQHF.

The chain carries TRBV28 and TRBJ2-5; perhaps TRBD1 as D (6 bases). Germline CDR1 MDHEN, CDR2 SYDVKM. This CDR3 region has 13 residues. V was shortened by 5 bases and J by 2 bases, with 9 bases between the two germline ends. The CDR3, as DNA: TGTGCCAGCAGTGCGACAGGACAAGAGACCCAGTACTTC. It specifies CASSATGQETQYF. The variable domain in full, with the rest retrieved from reference TRBV28 and TRBJ2-5, is DVKVTQSSRYLVKRTGEKVFLECVQDMDHENMFWYRQDPGLGLRLIYFSYDVKMKEKGDIPEGYSVSREKKERFSLILESASTNQTSMYLCASSATGQETQYFGPGTRLLVL.

This chain connects TRBV7-9 to TRBJ1-1; 10 bases match TRBD1. The CDR3 totals 14 residues. The V and J ends lost 4 bases and 5 bases, in that order; junction bases with no gene match: 4. CDR1 and CDR2 from the germline V gene are SEHNR and FQNEAQ (reference sequence). The CDR3 nucleotides read TGTGCCAGCAGCTACGGACAGGGGGGGACTGAAGCTTTCTTT. Amino acid sequence: CASSYGQGGTEAFF.

This rearrangement joins TRBV14 to TRBJ2-5; TRBD2 aligns across 11 bases. The ends lost 1 base at V and 5 bases at J; junction bases unmatched: 12. The CDR3 has 18 amino acids. The germline CDR1 and CDR2 sequences are SGHDN and FVKESK. This CDR3 is CASSQVGTSGRFFETQYF. The CDR3 DNA follows: TGTGCCAGCAGCCAAGTCGGGACTAGCGGTCGTTTTTTCGAGACCCAGTACTTC.

V and J are TRBV30 and TRBJ1-2, with D uncertain. The CDR3 loop spans 12 amino acids. CDR1 is GTSNPN and CDR2 is SVGIG in the germline V gene (reference sequence). V was shortened by 0 bases and J by 6 bases, with 8 bases between the two germline ends. CDR3 in amino acids: CAWSVDKDGYTF. CDR3 DNA: TGTGCCTGGAGTGTTGACAAAGATGGCTACACCTTC. The complete variable domain, with remaining parts taken from reference TRBV30 and TRBJ1-2, reads SQTIHQWPATLVQPVGSPLSLECTVEGTSNPNLYWYRQAAGRGLQLLFYSVGIGQISSEVPQNLSASRPQDRQFILSSKKLLLSDSGFYLCAWSVDKDGYTFGSGTRLTVV.

The chain employs TRBV24-1 and TRBJ2-2; 8 bases are shared with TRBD2. The germline CDR1 and CDR2 sequences are KGHDR and SFDVKD. There are 16 residues in the CDR3. The junction had 3 bases not matched to a gene; V was cut back by 3 bases and J by 1 base. The CDR3 is CATSDRGGLNTGELFF. In DNA form, the CDR3 reads TGTGCCACCAGTGATCGGGGGGGGTTGAACACCGGGGAGCTGTTTTTT.

The CDR3 sequence is CATRDTGKNTEAFF. The CDR3, as DNA: TGTGCGACGAGGGACACAGGAAAGAACACTGAAGCTTTCTTT. This chain links TRBV6-6 with TRBJ1-1; maybe TRBD1 (6 bases). Germline V gives CDR1 MNHNY, CDR2 SVGAGI (reference sequence). This CDR3 is 14 amino acids long.

The chain joins TRBV11-2 to TRBJ2-2, with no clear D. From germline, CDR1 is SGHAT and CDR2 FQNNGV. The CDR3 is made up of 12 amino acids. V was shortened by 3 bases and J by 7 bases, with 6 bases between the two germline ends. In nucleotides, the CDR3 is TGTGCCAGCAGCTTGTTCGGCGGGGAGCTGTTTTTT. Translating gives CASSLFGGELFF.

This chain links TRBV29-1 with TRBJ1-2; D gene unclear. Trimming removed 3 bases at V and 2 bases at J, with 4 bases between. The CDR3 length is 11 residues. The germline gives CDR1 SQVTM, CDR2 ANQGSEA. CDR3 coding DNA: TGCAGCGTTGATCTAAACTATGGCTACACCTTC. This translates into CSVDLNYGYTF.

The V and J genes are TRBV28 and TRBJ1-5, with 9 bases aligning to TRBD1. The CDR3 contains 15 residues. Germline V CDR1 and CDR2: MDHEN, SYDVKM. V gave up 3 bases and J gave up 4 bases; unmatched junction bases: 4. The CDR3: CASSLGQGVNQPQHF. CDR3 in DNA: TGTGCCAGCAGTTTGGGACAGGGAGTTAATCAGCCCCAGCATTTT.